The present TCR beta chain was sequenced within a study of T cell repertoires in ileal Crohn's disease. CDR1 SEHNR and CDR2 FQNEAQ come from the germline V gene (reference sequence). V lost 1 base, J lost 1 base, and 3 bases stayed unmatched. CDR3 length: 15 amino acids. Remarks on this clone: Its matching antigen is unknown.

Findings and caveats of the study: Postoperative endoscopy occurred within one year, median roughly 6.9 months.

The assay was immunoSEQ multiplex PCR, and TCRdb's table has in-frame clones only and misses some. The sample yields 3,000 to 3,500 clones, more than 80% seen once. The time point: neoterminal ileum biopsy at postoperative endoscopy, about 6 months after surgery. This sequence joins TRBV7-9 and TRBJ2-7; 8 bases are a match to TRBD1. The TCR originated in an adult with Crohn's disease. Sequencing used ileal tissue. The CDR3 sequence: CASSLDTGGSYEQYF. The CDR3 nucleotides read TGTGCCAGCAGCTTAGATACAGGGGGATCCTACGAGCAGTACTTC.